This T cell receptor (beta chain) was recovered during a study of T-cell reconstitution after alpha-beta-depleted transplantation in children. Preparation of the TCRbeta library used unique molecular identifiers. TCRdb independently ran MiXCR on the PCR reads; one entry per CDR3 protein. The sample includes about 610,000 distinct CDR3 sequences, more than 9% seen only once; the top ten take less than 4.5%. From germline, CDR1 is DFQATT and CDR2 SNEGSKA (reference sequence). Trimming pared 6 bases from V and 5 bases from J, leaving 26 bases between. CDR3 size: 17 residues. J is TRBJ2-1 and V is TRBV20-1; a possible D gene is TRBD1 (7 bases). The input for sequencing was PBMCs from the stem cell graft donor, taken from the stem cell graft. The source is a human donor who donated a stem cell graft to a child with acute myeloid leukemia. The CDR3 DNA sequence: TGCAGTGCCCTCGGGGACAGTAGCGGATCTTTGGACAATGAGCAGTTCTTC. Amino acids: CSALGDSSGSLDNEQFF.